The T cell receptor beta chain under discussion was sequenced for a study of cytomegalovirus exposure and HLA in healthy donors. Study-wide results and limits: The authors listed some 160 TCR beta chains as cytomegalovirus-associated.

Between the trimmed V and J ends, which lost 10 bases and 0 bases, there was a span of 13 bases. Per germline, CDR1 MNHNS and CDR2 SASEGT. The CDR3 loop spans 14 amino acids. With 60 Vbeta and 13 Jbeta primers, the PCR was carried out. Profiling relied on immunoSEQ multiplex PCR, and the TCRdb table lists in-frame clones only, not all of them. This table has about 98,000 clones, roughly 70% appearing once. As for this clone: What it binds is not known.

This TCR was recovered from a man between 50 and 59 years old in good health and CMV-seronegative. This chain uses TRBV6-1 with TRBJ1-3, with D possibly TRBD1 on 6 matching bases. The material sequenced was PBMCs. The CDR3 spells CAIETGISGNTIYF. In nucleotides, the CDR3 is TGTGCCATCGAAACAGGGATCTCTGGAAACACCATATATTTT.